This T cell receptor (beta chain) was documented in a study of T-cell memory formation after mild COVID-19. Study-wide results and caveats: Researchers found some responding clones in pre-infection memory, a sign that cross-reactive memory joined. CD4/CD8 balance characterized clones contracting day 15 to 85, and CD4+ skew characterized later expanders. In second-wave clones peaking day 37, SARS-CoV-2 specificity remained unconfirmed.

The CDR3 runs to 12 residues. Germline CDR1 reads SQVTM; CDR2 reads ANQGSEA. Via MiXCR, TCRdb re-called the 5' RACE reads, giving one row per CDR3 protein. Of roughly 480,000 distinct CDR3 sequences detected, 20% to 25% appear once; the ten largest clones hold under 15%. In regard to this clonotype: Its antigen is undetermined. Relative to the germline gene, one junction end is altered; a read error may explain this.

The J gene is TRBJ2-1, the V gene TRBV29-1, with D maybe TRBD1 (6 bases). Sequenced material: PBMCs or a T cell subset sorted from them (not recorded which). This TCR derives from an adult woman who had mild COVID-19 (a few samples of this study predate the infection). Cell type and time point are not known. CDR3 protein: CSVDPPGQGSLF. The CDR3 DNA follows: TGCAGCGTTGACCCCCCCGGGCAGGGGTCGCTCTTC.